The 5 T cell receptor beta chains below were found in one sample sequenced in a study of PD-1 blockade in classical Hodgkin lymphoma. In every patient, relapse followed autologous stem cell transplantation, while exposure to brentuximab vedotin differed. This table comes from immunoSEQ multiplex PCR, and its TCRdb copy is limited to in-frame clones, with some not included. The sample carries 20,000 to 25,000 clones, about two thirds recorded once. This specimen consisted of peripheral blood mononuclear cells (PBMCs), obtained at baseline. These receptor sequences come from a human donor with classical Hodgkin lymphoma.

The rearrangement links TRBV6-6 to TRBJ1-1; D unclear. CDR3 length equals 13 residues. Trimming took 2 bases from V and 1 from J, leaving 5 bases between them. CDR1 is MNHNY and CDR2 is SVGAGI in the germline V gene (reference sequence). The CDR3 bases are TGTGCCAGCAGTTACATCAGGAACACTGAAGCTTTCTTT. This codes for CASSYIRNTEAFF.

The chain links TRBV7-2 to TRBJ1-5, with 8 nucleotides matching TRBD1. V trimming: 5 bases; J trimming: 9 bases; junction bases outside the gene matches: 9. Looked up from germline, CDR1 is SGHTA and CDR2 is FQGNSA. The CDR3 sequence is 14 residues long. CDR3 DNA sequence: TGTGCCAGCAGCGTATGGACAGGGTCGGCGCCCCAGCATTTT. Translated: CASSVWTGSAPQHF. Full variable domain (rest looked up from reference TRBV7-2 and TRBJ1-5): GAGVSQSPSNKVTEKGKDVELRCDPISGHTALYWYRQSLGQGLEFLIYFQGNSAPDKSGLPSDRFSAERTGGSVSTLTIQRTQQEDSAVYLCASSVWTGSAPQHFGDGTRLSIL.

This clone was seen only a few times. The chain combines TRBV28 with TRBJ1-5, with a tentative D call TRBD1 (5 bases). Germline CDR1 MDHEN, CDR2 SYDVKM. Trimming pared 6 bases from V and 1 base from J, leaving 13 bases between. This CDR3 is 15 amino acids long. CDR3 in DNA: TGTGCCAGCAGCCCCGGCAGGGTGAGCAATCAGCCCCAGCATTTT. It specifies CASSPGRVSNQPQHF.

The CDR3 DNA reads TGTGCCAGCTCACCGGGGCGGGTTGCTAACGAGCAGTACTTC. This gives the protein CASSPGRVANEQYF. This rearrangement joins TRBV18 to TRBJ2-7; D tentatively reads TRBD1 or TRBD2 (5 bases each). V gave up 3 bases and J gave up 5 bases, with 14 bases separating them. Germline V lookup: CDR1 KGHSH, CDR2 LQKENI. The CDR3 is made up of 14 amino acids.

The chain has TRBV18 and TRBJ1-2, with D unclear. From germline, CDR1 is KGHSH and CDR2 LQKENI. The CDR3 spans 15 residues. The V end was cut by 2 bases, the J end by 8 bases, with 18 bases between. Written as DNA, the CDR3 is TGTGCCAGCTCACCAGATCTCAGGCCCCCCTCGGGCTACACCTTC. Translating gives CASSPDLRPPSGYTF.